Presented here are 23 T cell receptor beta chains from one specimen sequenced in a study of neurological immune-mediated disorders. This sample's time point: longitudinal time-point 2. TCRdb redid the calling of the 5' RACE reads with MiXCR, one entry per CDR3 protein. The table includes about 49,000 distinct CDR3 sequences, under 15% detected once. The sequenced material came from PBMCs. These receptors were taken from a male donor with HTLV-1-associated myelopathy (HAM/TSP).

Points on this clonotype: Possible read error: a much larger clone is one base away. This chain joins TRBV6-2 or TRBV6-3 and TRBJ2-7; D not certain. Trimming took 11 bases from V and 3 from J, leaving 17 bases between them. The CDR3 contains 13 residues. The V gene's germline CDR1 is MNHEY and CDR2 SVGEGT. The CDR3: CAGSPDSSYEQYF. In DNA, the CDR3 is TGTGCCGGAAGCCCCGACTCCAGCTACGAGCAGTACTTC.

This clonotype has ten or more counts. The chain couples TRBV6-2 or TRBV6-3 to TRBJ1-1; 7 positions match TRBD1. This CDR3 is 19 amino acids long. In germline, CDR1 is MNHEY, CDR2 SVGEGT. V gave up 4 bases and J gave up 1 base; unmatched junction bases: 18. The CDR3: CASSSRLPQGKGWNTEAFF. The CDR3 DNA sequence: TGTGCCAGCAGTTCCCGCCTACCACAGGGGAAAGGGTGGAACACTGAAGCTTTCTTT.

This clonotype was recorded many times. The chain's CDR3 is CSAKGPGLAGYTF. The CDR3 DNA sequence: TGCAGTGCCAAGGGCCCAGGTTTAGCTGGCTACACCTTC. The chain uses TRBV20-1 and TRBJ1-2; D not resolved. The CDR3 sequence is 13 residues long. Looked up from germline, CDR1 is DFQATT and CDR2 is SNEGSKA (reference sequence). The V end was cut by 6 bases, the J end by 7 bases, with 18 bases between.

This clonotype has a count of ten or more. The CDR3 protein is CASSRDGSSTDTQYF. CDR3 DNA: TGTGCCAGCAGCCGGGACGGATCTAGCACAGATACGCAGTATTTT. The chain is built from TRBV3-1 and TRBJ2-3; either TRBD1 or TRBD2 may supply D (5 bases each). Trimming pared 4 bases from V and 0 bases from J, leaving 11 bases between. The CDR3 totals 15 residues. Germline lookup yields CDR1 LGHDT and CDR2 YNNKEL (reference sequence).

This clonotype was found many times. The chain employs TRBV20-1 and TRBJ1-2, with D perhaps matching TRBD1 (5 bases). Germline assignment: CDR1 DFQATT and CDR2 SNEGSKA (reference sequence). Trimming took 0 bases from V and 8 from J, leaving 22 bases between them. The CDR3 covers 16 residues. The DNA of the CDR3 is TGCAGTGCTAGAGATCCTAAGCAGCCGGGGGTATGGGGCTACACCTTC. Protein sequence: CSARDPKQPGVWGYTF.

This clonotype was observed at least ten times. The chain couples TRBV20-1 to TRBJ2-7, with 7 bases fitting TRBD1. Germline-derived CDR1 and CDR2 are DFQATT and SNEGSKA (reference sequence). There are 14 residues in the CDR3. Unmatched junction bases numbered 6, after V lost 4 bases and J lost 0 bases. The CDR3 here is CSATPDRNSYEQYF. CDR3 bases: TGCAGTGCTACACCGGACAGGAACTCCTACGAGCAGTACTTC.

This clonotype has only a few counts. This may be a read error, as it is one base from a much larger clone. The chain carries TRBV3-1 and TRBJ2-2, with D unclear. This CDR3 is 14 amino acids long. In germline, CDR1 is LGHDT, CDR2 YNNKEL (reference sequence). V gave up 5 bases and J gave up 0 bases, with 7 bases separating them. This CDR3 is CASSTNSNTGELFF. CDR3 sequence (DNA): TGTGCCAGCAGCACAAACTCGAACACCGGGGAGCTGTTTTTT.

This clonotype was found many times. The chain links TRBV24-1 to TRBJ1-2; perhaps TRBD1 as D (5 bases). The CDR3 totals 15 residues. The V end was cut by 3 bases, the J end by 4 bases, with 14 bases between. Germline CDR1 and CDR2: KGHDR and SFDVKD. The chain's CDR3 is CATSDARGAGYGYTF. In DNA, the CDR3 is TGTGCCACCAGTGATGCCCGAGGGGCCGGCTATGGCTACACCTTC.

There are many counts of this clonotype. This chain links TRBV12-3 or TRBV12-4 with TRBJ2-5; D is uncertain. This CDR3 contains 13 residues. V lost 3 bases, J lost 5 bases, and 10 bases lay in between. The CDR3 region has the DNA TGTGCCAGCAGTTTCGGGTCGGTCGAGACCCAGTACTTC. It is translated as CASSFGSVETQYF.

This clonotype was seen repeatedly, ten times or more. The chain employs TRBV5-1 and TRBJ2-5; D uncertain. The CDR3 contains 15 residues. The germline V and J ends were trimmed by 2 bases and 2 bases, with 13 bases remaining between them. CDR1 SGHRS and CDR2 YFSETQ come from the germline V gene. CDR3 protein: CASSFGASAQETQYF. As DNA, the CDR3 is TGCGCCAGCAGCTTTGGCGCTAGTGCGCAAGAGACCCAGTACTTC.

Ten or more counts support this clonotype. The CDR3 DNA follows: TGTGCCAGCAGCCGAAGTCCGGGGGGCGAGTTGACCCAGTACTTC. Translated, it gives CASSRSPGGELTQYF. The V and J genes are TRBV12-3 or TRBV12-4 and TRBJ2-5, with D perhaps matching TRBD2 (7 bases). Between the trimmed V and J ends, which lost 6 bases and 7 bases, there was a span of 21 bases. The CDR3 has 15 amino acids.

In its sample, this clonotype was seen many times. The chain is built from TRBV7-2 and TRBJ2-1, with TRBD2 identical over 10 bases. From germline, CDR1 is SGHTA and CDR2 FQGNSA. The trim removed 5 bases at V and 10 bases at J, leaving 8 bases unmatched. The CDR3 sequence is 14 residues long. CDR3 DNA: TGTGCCAGCAGCCCAACCTTAGCGGGGGGAGAGCAGTTCTTC. This codes for CASSPTLAGGEQFF.

This clonotype was seen ten or more times. The DNA of the CDR3 is TGTGCCAGCAGTGACTCGAACTGGCACGCGAACACTGAAGCTTTCTTT. Encoded protein: CASSDSNWHANTEAFF. The chain carries TRBV6-4 and TRBJ1-1, with D unclear. Per germline, CDR1 MRHNA and CDR2 SNTAGT. This CDR3 is built from 16 residues. Trimming shortened V by 0 bases and J by 1 base, and 12 bases separated the two germline ends.

This clonotype was observed many times. The chain recombines TRBV7-9 with TRBJ2-3, with 13 bases aligning to TRBD2. V was pared by 5 bases and J by 9 bases, with 5 bases of the junction left unmatched. The CDR3 contains 14 residues. The germline V gene encodes CDR1 SEHNR and CDR2 FQNEAQ (reference sequence). This CDR3 is CASSPGTSGMTQYF. The CDR3 nucleotides are TGTGCCAGCAGCCCCGGGACTAGCGGGATGACGCAGTATTTT.

This clonotype has ten or more counts. The chain couples TRBV20-1 to TRBJ1-1; possible D gene TRBD1, 5 bases. V gave up 4 bases and J gave up 3 bases, with 12 bases separating them. The CDR3 totals 13 residues. Germline CDR1 and CDR2: DFQATT and SNEGSKA (reference sequence). CDR3 sequence reads: CSAKRGGDTEAFF. As DNA, the CDR3 is TGCAGTGCTAAAAGGGGCGGGGACACTGAAGCTTTCTTT.

This clonotype was seen many times. The DNA of the CDR3 is TGCGCCAGCAGCGTGGGACTCCTCGAAGGGGAGACCCAGTACTTC. This codes for CASSVGLLEGETQYF. V and J are TRBV5-1 and TRBJ2-5; weak D call: TRBD2 (6 bases). CDR3 length: 15 amino acids. Germline V lookup: CDR1 SGHRS, CDR2 YFSETQ. Trimming stripped 4 bases from V and 5 bases from J, with 18 bases between.

This clonotype was counted at least ten times. The CDR3 DNA reads as TGCGCCAGCAGCCAAGATGATCTCGCTAGCGGGGACCCGCAGTTCTTC. Translated, it gives CASSQDDLASGDPQFF. This chain links TRBV4-1 with TRBJ2-1; 9 bases are shared with TRBD2. The V and J ends lost 0 bases and 12 bases, in that order; junction bases with no gene match: 12. Germline CDR1 is MGHRA and CDR2 is YSYEKL. The CDR3 sequence is 16 residues long.

At least ten counts were recorded for this clonotype. This rearrangement joins TRBV29-1 to TRBJ2-5; 9 bases agree with TRBD1. The V segment lost 2 bases and the J segment 5 bases; nucleotides outside the gene matches: 9. The CDR3 has 15 residues. Germline loops: CDR1 SQVTM, CDR2 ANQGSEA. The CDR3: CSVETTGGVGETQYF. CDR3 DNA sequence: TGCAGCGTTGAAACCACAGGGGGCGTTGGGGAGACCCAGTACTTC.

There are many counts of this clonotype. CDR3: CSASLGTVAEKLFF. DNA for the CDR3: TGCAGTGCCAGCCTCGGGACAGTAGCGGAAAAACTGTTTTTT. The rearrangement uses TRBV20-1 and TRBJ1-4; 7 bases are a match to TRBD1. The CDR3 extends over 14 amino acids. The V segment lost 6 bases and the J segment 8 bases; nucleotides outside the gene matches: 12. Germline CDR1 is DFQATT and CDR2 is SNEGSKA (reference sequence).

Ten or more counts support this clonotype. This sequence joins TRBV28 and TRBJ2-3; D not certain. Trimming removed 5 bases from V and 0 bases from J, with 9 bases in between. CDR3 length: 14 amino acids. CDR1 MDHEN and CDR2 SYDVKM come from the germline V gene. The CDR3: CASSRDGSTDTQYF. The CDR3 coding sequence is TGTGCCAGCAGTCGCGACGGGAGCACAGATACGCAGTATTTT.

Ten or more counts support this clonotype. J is TRBJ2-7 and V is TRBV5-1, with D possibly TRBD2 on 6 matching bases. Germline assignment: CDR1 SGHRS and CDR2 YFSETQ. This CDR3 is built from 12 residues. Trimming cost V 2 bases and J 5 bases, with 8 bases left between them. This CDR3 reads CASSFWGDEQYF. The CDR3, as DNA: TGCGCCAGCAGCTTTTGGGGGGACGAGCAGTACTTC. Together with reference TRBV5-1 and TRBJ2-7, the CDR3 gives the full variable domain: KAGVTQTPRYLIKTRGQQVTLSCSPISGHRSVSWYQQTPGQGLQFLFEYFSETQRNKGNFPGRFSGRQFSNSRSEMNVSTLELGDSALYLCASSFWGDEQYFGPGTRLTVT.

This clonotype was seen ten or more times. The chain joins TRBV6-5 to TRBJ2-7; perhaps TRBD1 as D (5 bases). Germline V CDR1 and CDR2: MNHEY, SVGAGI. The CDR3 sequence is 15 residues long. With 0 bases removed from V and 4 bases from J, the gap between germline ends came to 13 bases. The CDR3 nucleotides are TGTGCCAGCAGTTACTCGAGCGCAGGGCCATACGAGCAGTACTTC. This translates into CASSYSSAGPYEQYF.

Ten or more counts support this clonotype. The rearrangement joins TRBV20-1 to TRBJ2-5; weak D call: TRBD2 (6 bases). V lost 0 bases and J lost 7, with 15 bases in between. The CDR3 covers 14 residues. Germline-derived CDR1 and CDR2 are DFQATT and SNEGSKA (reference sequence). The CDR3 protein is CSARDEKGRGTQYF. The CDR3 DNA is TGCAGTGCTAGAGATGAGAAGGGGCGGGGGACCCAGTACTTC.